Below, 20 T cell receptor beta chains from the same sample are listed, as sequenced in a study of blood T cells in healthy people across ages. Sample-barcoded 5' priming and a J-beta primer mix drove a second PCR of 7 to 11 cycles. TCRdb re-derived calls from the 5' RACE reads in MiXCR, one entry per CDR3 protein. The sample has some 750,000 distinct CDR3 sequences; 22% are singletons. Sample: blood. The receptors here all came from a man between 65 and 85 years old in good health.

This clonotype was observed a handful of times. DNA for the CDR3: TGCGCCAGCAGCTTGGGTACTAGCGGGGGGCCCACAGATACGCAGTATTTT. It is translated as CASSLGTSGGPTDTQYF. The chain has TRBV5-1 and TRBJ2-3; TRBD2 agrees at 12 bases. Unmatched junction bases numbered 4, after V lost 0 bases and J lost 2 bases. The CDR3 is made up of 17 amino acids. Germline CDR1 SGHRS, CDR2 YFSETQ.

The chain carries TRBV18 and TRBJ2-5; no firm D call. The V gene's germline CDR1 is KGHSH and CDR2 LQKENI. The CDR3 spans 15 residues. Trimming took off 0 bases at V and 3 bases at J, with 11 bases between the two ends. The CDR3 protein is CASSPPLGIKETQYF. CDR3 coding DNA: TGTGCCAGCTCACCACCGTTAGGGATTAAAGAGACCCAGTACTTC.

This clonotype was seen only a few times. The V gene is TRBV18, the J gene TRBJ1-4, with TRBD1 as a possible D gene (5 bases). V was clipped by 3 bases and J by 7 bases, with 18 bases between them. CDR3 length equals 16 residues. CDR1 is KGHSH, CDR2 LQKENI, per germline. The CDR3 here is CASSPGLGAGSEKLFF. DNA of the CDR3: TGTGCCAGCTCACCGGGCCTAGGGGCGGGAAGTGAAAAACTGTTTTTT.

In its sample, this clonotype was seen a few times. The chain couples TRBV4-2 to TRBJ2-7, with TRBD2 identical over 9 bases. There are 19 residues in the CDR3. The trim removed 0 bases at V and 0 bases at J, leaving 12 bases unmatched. Germline V CDR1 and CDR2: LGHNA, YNFKEQ. DNA of the CDR3: TGTGCCAGCAGCCAAGATCGTACAGCGGGGGGACCCTTCTCCTACGAGCAGTACTTC. This sequence encodes CASSQDRTAGGPFSYEQYF.

The chain has TRBV5-1 and TRBJ2-1, with 7 bases aligning to TRBD2. This CDR3 spans 15 amino acids. Germline trimming cut 0 bases from V and 5 bases from J; bases unmatched to any gene: 5. In germline, CDR1 is SGHRS, CDR2 YFSETQ. The CDR3 nucleotides are TGCGCCAGCAGCTTGGGTGGCGGGGGAGACAATGAGCAGTTCTTC. This codes for CASSLGGGGDNEQFF.

The CDR3 loop reads CASSFDGGPSGDYNEQFF. The CDR3 bases are TGCGCCAGCAGCTTCGACGGCGGCCCGAGCGGAGACTACAATGAGCAGTTCTTC. This rearrangement joins TRBV5-1 to TRBJ2-1, with TRBD2 as a possible D gene (5 bases). Between the trimmed V and J ends, which lost 2 bases and 3 bases, there was a span of 21 bases. The CDR3 is 18 amino acids. Germline loops: CDR1 SGHRS, CDR2 YFSETQ.

The gene calls are TRBV29-1 and TRBJ2-3; D possibly corresponds to TRBD1 (5 bases). The CDR3 is 14 residues long. From germline, CDR1 is SQVTM and CDR2 ANQGSEA. V lost 1 base and J lost 2, with 10 bases in between. The CDR3 here is CSVEGLGATDTQYF. The DNA of the CDR3 is TGCAGCGTTGAAGGATTAGGGGCCACAGATACGCAGTATTTT.

This clonotype was seen more than once but under ten times. The chain recombines TRBV10-2 with TRBJ2-7; D gene ambiguous. The V gene's germline CDR1 is WSHSY and CDR2 SAAADI. Trimming removed 3 bases from V and 0 bases from J, with 9 bases in between. The CDR3 has 14 residues. DNA for the CDR3: TGCGCCAGCAGTGACTTAAGGAGCTCCTACGAGCAGTACGTC. Protein sequence: CASSDLRSSYEQYV.

The chain has TRBV20-1 and TRBJ2-7, with 9 positions matching TRBD1. Germline CDR1 and CDR2: DFQATT and SNEGSKA (reference sequence). Trimming at V came to 4 bases and at J to 2 bases, leaving 9 bases not matched to a gene. The CDR3 runs to 15 residues. The CDR3 is CSATAPGQGTYEQYF. In nucleotides, the CDR3 is TGCAGTGCTACTGCTCCGGGACAGGGAACCTACGAGCAGTACTTC.

The genes are TRBV5-1 and TRBJ1-6, with D unclear. Germline assignment: CDR1 SGHRS and CDR2 YFSETQ. V gave up 0 bases and J gave up 0 bases, with 10 bases separating them. This CDR3 is built from 17 residues. The CDR3 region is CASSLGGEFSYNSPLHF. For the CDR3, the DNA is TGCGCCAGCAGCTTGGGAGGAGAATTCTCCTATAATTCACCCCTCCACTTT. Together with reference TRBV5-1 and TRBJ1-6, the CDR3 gives the full variable domain: KAGVTQTPRYLIKTRGQQVTLSCSPISGHRSVSWYQQTPGQGLQFLFEYFSETQRNKGNFPGRFSGRQFSNSRSEMNVSTLELGDSALYLCASSLGGEFSYNSPLHFGNGTRLTVT.

This clonotype appeared a single time. CDR3 in DNA: TGCAGCGTTGAGTTCCCTAACTATGGCTACACCTTC. Protein sequence: CSVEFPNYGYTF. The rearrangement links TRBV29-1 to TRBJ1-2; D is uncertain. V gave up 3 bases and J gave up 0 bases, with 5 bases separating them. The CDR3 spans 12 residues. The V gene's germline CDR1 is SQVTM and CDR2 ANQGSEA. The variable domain in full, with the rest retrieved from reference TRBV29-1 and TRBJ1-2, is SAVISQKPSRDICQRGTSLTIQCQVDSQVTMMFWYRQQPGQSLTLIATANQGSEATYESGFVIDKFPISRPNLTFSTLTVSNMSPEDSSIYLCSVEFPNYGYTFGSGTRLTVV.

The V call is TRBV7-2, the J call TRBJ2-3; maybe TRBD2 (5 bases). CDR1 and CDR2 (germline): SGHTA, FQGNSA. CDR3 size: 14 residues. V shed 1 base and J shed 7 bases, with 12 bases lying between them. The CDR3 DNA reads as TGTGCCAGCAGCTTAGGATGGACTGCCTATACGCAGTATTTT. It encodes CASSLGWTAYTQYF.

This clonotype has only one observation. This sequence joins TRBV12-3 or TRBV12-4 and TRBJ2-3; D perhaps matches TRBD2 (6 bases). The CDR3 is 14 residues long. With 7 bases removed from V and 2 bases from J, the gap between germline ends came to 13 bases. CDR3 nucleotides: TGTGCCAGCAAGGGTCGGACTACCACAGATACGCAGTATTTT. Amino acids: CASKGRTTTDTQYF.

This clonotype was seen a handful of times. In this CDR3 the conserved last residue, phenylalanine or tryptophan, is missing, so a read error is likely. The rearrangement links TRBV9 to TRBJ1-1, with TRBD1 as a possible D gene (6 bases). The germline gives CDR1 SGDLS, CDR2 YYNGEE. This CDR3 has 16 residues. With 5 bases removed from V and 0 bases from J, the gap between germline ends came to 17 bases. CDR3 region: CASRLGGGEVNTEAFS. The CDR3 DNA sequence: TGTGCCAGCAGGCTCGGGGGGGGCGAGGTGAACACTGAAGCTTTCTCT.

The rearrangement uses TRBV2 and TRBJ2-5; D uncertain. Trimming removed 4 bases from V and 4 bases from J, with 7 bases in between. Per the germline V gene, CDR1 is SNHLY and CDR2 is FYNNEI. CDR3 length: 12 residues. The CDR3 is CASSGLPETQYF. The CDR3 DNA reads TGTGCCAGCAGTGGGCTTCCAGAGACCCAGTACTTC.

The chain has TRBV29-1 and TRBJ2-2, with D perhaps given as TRBD1 or TRBD2 (5 bases each). The V gene's germline CDR1 is SQVTM and CDR2 ANQGSEA. Trimming stripped 5 bases from V and 1 base from J, with 11 bases between. This CDR3 is 14 amino acids long. This chain's CDR3 is CSVTGTVNTGELFF. In DNA, the CDR3 is TGCAGCGTTACCGGGACGGTGAACACCGGGGAGCTGTTTTTT.

The chain couples TRBV27 to TRBJ2-7; TRBD1 aligns across 10 bases. V shed 5 bases, J shed 3 bases, and the junction held 7 bases outside the gene matches. The germline gives CDR1 MNHEY, CDR2 SMNVEV (reference sequence). There are 15 residues in the CDR3. CDR3 sequence: CASSPGQGILYEQYV. The CDR3 coding sequence is TGTGCCAGCAGTCCGGGACAGGGGATCCTCTACGAGCAGTACGTC.

This clonotype was observed a few times. This chain uses TRBV12-3 or TRBV12-4 with TRBJ2-5; D is undetermined. The DNA matches TRBJ2-3 better at its end, which makes the J call doubtful. The CDR3 runs 11 residues. In nucleotides, the CDR3 is TGTGCCAGCAGCGTGCTTGAGACGCAGTATTTT. Protein: CASSVLETQYF.

This clonotype was observed at least ten times. This chain links TRBV7-9 with TRBJ1-6; 7 nucleotides line up with TRBD1. With 2 bases clipped from V and 7 bases from J, the junction kept 8 bases outside the gene matches. This CDR3 spans 16 amino acids. Germline lookup yields CDR1 SEHNR and CDR2 FQNEAQ (reference sequence). The CDR3 DNA reads as TGTGCCAGCAGCTTATCAATGGGGACAGCGAATTCACCCCTCCACTTT. Protein sequence: CASSLSMGTANSPLHF.

In this sample, this clonotype turned up many times. The chain uses TRBV20-1 and TRBJ2-7; D perhaps matches TRBD1 (6 bases). Trimming removed 5 bases at V and 0 bases at J, with 23 bases between. This CDR3 contains 17 residues. Germline values: CDR1 DFQATT, CDR2 SNEGSKA (reference sequence). CDR3 nucleotide sequence: TGCAGTGCTTCACCCGGTGCCGGGACACTTTACTCCTACGAGCAGTACTTC. Translation: CSASPGAGTLYSYEQYF.